This T cell receptor (beta chain) was sequenced for a study of T cell responses to AZD1222 COVID-19 vaccine. The assay was immunoSEQ multiplex PCR, and TCRdb's table has in-frame clones only and misses some. The data show about 76,000 clones, with approximately 91% seen just once and about a tenth held by the top ten. The V gene lost 6 bases and the J gene lost 6 bases, with 14 bases spanning the gap. CDR1 and CDR2 (germline): ENHRY, SYGVKD. This CDR3 spans 13 amino acids. This sequence was found in an adult in good health. The starting material was peripheral blood, obtained on day 0 of AZD1222 vaccination. The chain is built from TRBV10-3 and TRBJ1-2; D is perhaps TRBD1 (6 bases). The CDR3, as DNA: TGTGCCATCAGGGCAGGGGAGTACGATGGCTACACCTTC. This translates into CAIRAGEYDGYTF.